The sequence of this T cell receptor beta chain was determined in a study of blood T cell repertoires in COVID-19. Whole-study context: Samples taken during acute and convalescent COVID-19 were collected in the United States, Italy and Spain. T cells, B-cell-depleted T cells, or PBMCs supplied cDNA or gDNA.

Using immunoSEQ multiplex PCR, the repertoire was profiled, and TCRdb retains in-frame clones only, with some absent. In the table there are around 310,000 clones, about nine tenths of which are singletons. CDR1 is LGHNA, CDR2 YSLEER, per germline. The CDR3 loop spans 13 amino acids. Trimming removed 0 bases from V and 10 bases from J, with 9 bases in between. Which cohort a participant joined came from the clinical history participants gave. All recovered Cohort 3 donors got two negative PCRs, got clearance, or saw symptom resolution. The rearrangement links TRBV4-3 to TRBJ1-4; D is ambiguous. The sequenced sample consisted of PBMCs or T cells enriched from blood (not recorded which). The receptor was isolated from a woman between 40 and 55 years old who had recovered from COVID-19. CDR3 coding DNA: TGCGCCAGCAGCCAAGACTGGGAGGGAAAACTGTTTTTT. Translating gives CASSQDWEGKLFF.